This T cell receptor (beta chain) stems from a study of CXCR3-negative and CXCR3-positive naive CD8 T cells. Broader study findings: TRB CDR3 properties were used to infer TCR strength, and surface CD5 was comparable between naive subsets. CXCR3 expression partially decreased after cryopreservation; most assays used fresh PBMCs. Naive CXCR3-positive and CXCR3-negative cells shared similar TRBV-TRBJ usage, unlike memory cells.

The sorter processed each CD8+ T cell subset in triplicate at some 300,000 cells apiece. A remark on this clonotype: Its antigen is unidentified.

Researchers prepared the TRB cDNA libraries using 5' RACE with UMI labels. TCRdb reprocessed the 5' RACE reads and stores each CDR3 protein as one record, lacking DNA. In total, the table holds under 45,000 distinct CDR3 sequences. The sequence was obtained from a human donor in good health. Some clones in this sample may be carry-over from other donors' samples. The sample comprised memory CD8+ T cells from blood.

The CDR3 loop reads CASSVDPNTEAFF. The chain joins TRBV5-1 to TRBJ1-1. The CDR3 runs to 13 residues. Germline V gene data show CDR1 as SGHRS and CDR2 as YFSETQ.